This T cell receptor (beta chain) is drawn from a study of cytomegalovirus exposure and HLA in healthy donors. Study-wide background: Researchers previously reported finding 90 million to 130 million unique TCR beta sequences from around 200 million T cells. Inside one of the first data releases sat about 85 million unique TCRs taken from HLA-typed donors.

The PCR was carried out with 60 Vbeta primers and 13 Jbeta primers. Produced via immunoSEQ multiplex PCR; TCRdb's table is partial and in-frame only. Of roughly 86,000 clones listed, approximately 69% are singletons. As for this clone: The antigen is not known.

Germline trimming cut 5 bases from V and 3 bases from J; bases unmatched to any gene: 6. This CDR3 has 15 amino acids. Germline values: CDR1 ENHRY, CDR2 SYGVKD. Study-level results: In most subjects, TCR beta sequences reportedly gave accurate predictions of HLA-A and HLA-B alleles.

Sequenced material: PBMCs. The source of this sequence is a woman aged 50 to 60 in good health and CMV-seropositive. The rearrangement uses TRBV10-3 and TRBJ2-3, with 9 bases lining up with TRBD1. The CDR3 is CAISYGQGSTDTQYF. DNA for the CDR3: TGTGCCATCAGTTACGGACAGGGGTCGACAGATACGCAGTATTTT.